A single sample gave rise to the 7 T cell receptor beta chains below, sequenced in a study of blood T cells in healthy people across ages (dated by TCRdb to 2014 to 2015). Library preparation employed 5' RACE. TCRdb records Illumina HiSeq 2500 as the sequencer. A second roughly 6 to 12 cycle PCR used a sample-barcoded 5' primer and a J-beta primer mix. The public reads were reprocessed in TCRdb via fastp at Q25 and MiXCR, keeping in-frame beta chains. Merged by CDR3 protein, the rows form single entries marked with the most common genes and DNA. The sample includes some 1.6 million distinct CDR3 sequences, with roughly a third observed a single time. Approximately 10% of the sample is held by the ten biggest clonotypes. The source material was blood. These receptors came from a woman aged 25 to 39 in good health.

The CDR3 DNA reads TGTGCCAGCAGCGAAGGACTCCGGGACAGGGAAGGCGGAAACACTGAAGCTTTCTTT. Its protein is CASSEGLRDREGGNTEAFF. The rearrangement joins TRBV21-1 to TRBJ1-1; the DNA was not used to check the table's D call, TRBD1. TRBV21-1 is termed a pseudogene. The CDR3 spans 19 residues.

The CDR3 coding sequence is TGTGCCTGGGGGGGGGAGGAGACCCAGTACTTC. As protein: CAWGGEETQYF. The rearrangement links TRBV30 to TRBJ2-5; TRBD2 matches 7 bases. CDR1 is GTSNPN and CDR2 is SVGIG in the germline V gene (reference sequence). The length of the CDR3 is 11 residues. V shed 5 bases, J shed 5 bases, and the junction held 2 bases outside the gene matches.

The chain employs TRBV27 and TRBJ2-1; TRBD2 matches 8 bases. The CDR3 covers 17 residues. The trim removed 3 bases at V and 4 bases at J, leaving 11 bases unmatched. The germline CDR1 and CDR2 sequences are MNHEY and SMNVEV (reference sequence). The CDR3 loop is CASSFSAAGAYYNEQFF. CDR3 sequence (DNA): TGTGCCAGCAGTTTCAGCGCAGCGGGAGCTTATTACAATGAGCAGTTCTTC.

V and J are TRBV20-1 and TRBJ1-6; D gene unclear. The CDR3 is made up of 14 amino acids. Looked up from germline, CDR1 is DFQATT and CDR2 is SNEGSKA (reference sequence). The V end lost 4 bases, the J end lost 11 bases, and 18 bases lay between the germline ends. This chain's CDR3 is CSATQTPSCPPLHF. CDR3 DNA: TGCAGTGCTACACAAACACCGAGTTGTCCACCCCTCCACTTT.

This clonotype was counted between two and nine times. J is TRBJ2-1 and V is TRBV5-6; TRBD1 matches 10 bases. Looked up from germline, CDR1 is SGHDT and CDR2 is YYEEEE. The V segment lost 2 bases and the J segment 5 bases; nucleotides outside the gene matches: 7. CDR3 length equals 16 residues. The CDR3 coding sequence is TGTGCCAGCAGCTTACCGGGACAGGGGTTTAACAATGAGCAGTTCTTC. It yields the protein CASSLPGQGFNNEQFF. Using reference TRBV5-6 and TRBJ2-1 for the parts outside the CDR3, the full variable domain is DAGVTQSPTHLIKTRGQQVTLRCSPKSGHDTVSWYQQALGQGPQFIFQYYEEEERQRGNFPDRFSGHQFPNYSSELNVNALLLGDSALYLCASSLPGQGFNNEQFFGPGTRLTVL.

The chain employs TRBV5-1 and TRBJ2-3, with D tentatively TRBD1 (5 bases). V lost 3 bases to trimming and J lost 0 bases, with 11 bases between them. Germline CDR1 SGHRS, CDR2 YFSETQ. The CDR3 has 15 residues. CDR3 region: CASSWLDTSTDTQYF. Written as DNA, the CDR3 is TGCGCCAGCAGCTGGCTGGACACCAGCACAGATACGCAGTATTTT. Combining the CDR3 with reference TRBV5-1 and TRBJ2-3 gives the whole variable domain KAGVTQTPRYLIKTRGQQVTLSCSPISGHRSVSWYQQTPGQGLQFLFEYFSETQRNKGNFPGRFSGRQFSNSRSEMNVSTLELGDSALYLCASSWLDTSTDTQYFGPGTRLTVL.

This clonotype was seen a handful of times. The genes are TRBV2 and TRBJ2-6, with D possibly being TRBD2 (6 bases). Trimming shortened V by 5 bases and J by 0 bases, and 26 bases separated the two germline ends. This CDR3 comprises 21 residues. In germline, CDR1 is SNHLY, CDR2 FYNNEI. CDR3 sequence (DNA): TGTGCCAGCAGTCGGTGGCAGCGGGTCGACCATATGTCCTCTGGGGCCAACGTCCTGACTTTC. As protein: CASSRWQRVDHMSSGANVLTF.